The 28 T cell receptor beta chains below all came from one sample that was sequenced in a study of regulatory T cells in long-lasting Graves disease. Sample time point: newly diagnosed GD, antithyroid drugs for less than 3 months. Scientists built the TCR library using RNA that was extracted from PBMCs. Researchers made TCR beta libraries by using iRepertoire HTBI primers and running Arm-PCR on CDR3 regions. Each CDR3 protein gets one entry after TCRdb re-called the multiplex PCR reads with MiXCR. The sample includes approximately 540,000 distinct CDR3 sequences, about 12% of them seen just once. A further study also used this sample, focusing on T cells in Graves' hyperthyroidism and ophthalmopathy.

The source was peripheral blood mononuclear cells (PBMCs), collected at new diagnosis, from a patient treated with antithyroid drugs. The receptors originated from a woman between 25 and 40 years old with Graves disease.

The gene calls are TRBV2 and TRBJ1-5, with 9 bases matching TRBD1. Germline V CDR1 and CDR2: SNHLY, FYNNEI. J was trimmed by 3 bases and V by 6 bases; bases with no gene match: 12. CDR3 length: 17 residues. For the CDR3, the DNA is TGTGCCAGCAGGGGTTGGAGGGGACAGGGAACCAATCAGCCCCAGCATTTT. Protein: CASRGWRGQGTNQPQHF. Combining the CDR3 with reference TRBV2 and TRBJ1-5 gives the whole variable domain EPEVTQTPSHQVTQMGQEVILRCVPISNHLYFYWYRQILGQKVEFLVSFYNNEISEKSEIFDDQFSVERPDGSNFTLKIRSTKLEDSAMYFCASRGWRGQGTNQPQHFGDGTRLSIL.

This clonotype was seen ten or more times. V is TRBV12-3 or TRBV12-4 and J is TRBJ1-1; D gene ambiguous. The V end was cut by 3 bases, the J end by 1 base, with 9 bases between. This CDR3 is 14 amino acids long. The CDR3 loop is CASSLSRRNTEAFF. The CDR3 coding sequence is TGTGCCAGCAGTTTGTCGCGGAGGAACACTGAAGCTTTCTTT.

This clonotype came up many times. The V and J genes are TRBV7-8 and TRBJ2-3; TRBD1 is a possible D gene (5 bases). This CDR3 comprises 16 residues. V was shortened by 2 bases and J by 0 bases, with 12 bases between the two germline ends. Germline-derived CDR1 and CDR2 are SGHVS and FQNEAQ. CDR3 region: CASSLTMTASTDTQYF. CDR3 sequence (DNA): TGTGCCAGCAGCTTAACGATGACAGCTAGCACAGATACGCAGTATTTT.

There are many counts of this clonotype. The genes are TRBV19 and TRBJ1-1; TRBD1 is a possible D gene (6 bases). The CDR3 runs to 13 residues. The germline V gene encodes CDR1 LNHDA and CDR2 SQIVND (reference sequence). V dropped 5 bases and J dropped 5 bases, with 12 bases sitting between them. The CDR3 sequence: CASSWGAGTEAFF. The CDR3 bases are TGTGCCAGTAGTTGGGGGGCCGGTACTGAAGCTTTCTTT. Using reference TRBV19 and TRBJ1-1 for the parts outside the CDR3, the full variable domain is DGGITQSPKYLFRKEGQNVTLSCEQNLNHDAMYWYRQDPGQGLRLIYYSQIVNDFQKGDIAEGYSVSREKKESFPLTVTSAQKNPTAFYLCASSWGAGTEAFFGQGTRLTVV.

This chain links TRBV19 with TRBJ1-1; D possibly corresponds to TRBD1 (5 bases). V lost 6 bases and J 4 bases, leaving 24 bases between the germline ends. CDR1 is LNHDA, CDR2 SQIVND, per germline (reference sequence). The length of the CDR3 is 17 residues. CDR3 in amino acids: CASSRQSMSGMITEAFF. The CDR3 coding sequence is TGTGCCAGTAGCCGACAGTCAATGTCGGGTATGATCACTGAAGCTTTCTTT.

About this clonotype: A read error may explain this, as a much larger clone is one base away. In nucleotides, the CDR3 is TGCAGTGCAACCAGTGGACACCTAGGGGCTGAAGCTTTCTTT. As protein: CSATSGHLGAEAFF. This chain uses TRBV20-1 with TRBJ1-1, with D possibly TRBD1 on 5 matching bases. Per germline, CDR1 DFQATT and CDR2 SNEGSKA (reference sequence). Trimming shortened V by 6 bases and J by 6 bases, and 20 bases separated the two germline ends. This CDR3 has 14 residues.

This clonotype was observed many times. The CDR3 protein is CASSPGQAYQPQHF. Written as DNA, the CDR3 is TGTGCCAGCAGCCCGGGACAGGCTTATCAGCCCCAGCATTTT. The V call is TRBV12-3 or TRBV12-4, the J call TRBJ1-5, with 8 bases matching TRBD1. V trimming: 6 bases; J trimming: 5 bases; junction bases outside the gene matches: 6. This CDR3 has 14 residues.

V and J are TRBV6-2 or TRBV6-3 and TRBJ1-1; D perhaps matches TRBD1 (5 bases). The CDR3 runs to 14 residues. From germline, CDR1 is MNHEY and CDR2 SVGEGT. V was trimmed by 7 bases and J by 3 bases, leaving 15 bases between them. The CDR3 sequence is CASTNRGLDTEAFF. For the CDR3, the DNA is TGTGCCAGCACCAATCGGGGCCTGGACACTGAAGCTTTCTTT.

Ten or more counts support this clonotype. The V call is TRBV6-2 or TRBV6-3, the J call TRBJ2-7; D gene uncertain. CDR3 length: 13 residues. Looked up from germline, CDR1 is MNHEY and CDR2 is SVGEGT. Trimming stripped 5 bases from V and 6 bases from J, with 14 bases between. The CDR3 DNA is TGTGCCAGCAGTGAAGCAACCCGCTTCGAGCAGTACTTC. This translates into CASSEATRFEQYF.

This clonotype was observed at least ten times. This sequence joins TRBV27 and TRBJ1-5; 9 bases line up with TRBD1. This CDR3 is built from 15 residues. The J segment lost 3 bases and the V segment lost 5 bases, leaving 5 bases of the junction unmatched. The germline gives CDR1 MNHEY, CDR2 SMNVEV (reference sequence). The CDR3 sequence: CASSAGTGNNQPQHF. The CDR3 bases are TGTGCCAGCAGTGCCGGGACAGGGAACAATCAGCCCCAGCATTTT.

This clonotype was recorded at least ten times. The V gene is TRBV20-1, the J gene TRBJ2-5; TRBD1 matches at 9 bases. This CDR3 region has 14 residues. The germline gives CDR1 DFQATT, CDR2 SNEGSKA (reference sequence). After removal of 5 bases from V and 2 bases from J, the junction contained 6 bases not matched to a gene. CDR3 region: CSASGTGNQETQYF. CDR3 bases: TGCAGTGCTTCGGGGACAGGGAATCAAGAGACCCAGTACTTC.

V is TRBV4-2 and J is TRBJ1-1, with unresolved D. CDR1 LGHNA and CDR2 YNFKEQ come from the germline V gene. The CDR3 contains 12 residues. V was trimmed by 2 bases and J by 5 bases, leaving 6 bases between them. Here the CDR3 DNA reads TGTGCCAGCAGCCAACCACCTACTGAAGCTTTCTTT. Residues: CASSQPPTEAFF.

This clonotype has a handful of counts. Given a much more abundant clone one base away, this may be a read error. The V gene is TRBV10-3, the J gene TRBJ2-1, with 11 bases fitting TRBD2. The CDR3 contains 15 residues. Germline V CDR1 and CDR2: ENHRY, SYGVKD. The CDR3 sequence is CAISHPSGGNNEQSF. The CDR3 DNA reads as TGTGCCATCAGCCACCCTAGCGGGGGGAACAATGAGCAGTCCTTC.

V gene TRBV28 combines with J gene TRBJ2-1; TRBD2 agrees at 12 bases. Germline V gene data show CDR1 as MDHEN and CDR2 as SYDVKM. With 5 bases clipped from V and 8 bases from J, the junction kept 10 bases outside the gene matches. The CDR3 extends over 16 amino acids. This CDR3 reads CASSPVGTSGSDEQFF. As DNA, the CDR3 is TGTGCCAGCAGTCCGGTGGGGACTAGCGGGTCCGATGAGCAGTTCTTC.

This clonotype was detected ten times or more. The rearrangement links TRBV2 to TRBJ2-1, with a possible D match to TRBD1 (5 bases). There are 14 residues in the CDR3. V dropped 7 bases and J dropped 6 bases, with 16 bases sitting between them. Looked up from germline, CDR1 is SNHLY and CDR2 is FYNNEI. The CDR3 sequence is CASTASSRANEQFF. The CDR3 bases are TGTGCCAGCACGGCGAGTAGCAGGGCCAATGAGCAGTTCTTC.

Ten or more counts support this clonotype. The chain has TRBV30 and TRBJ1-5; the D is unclear. V lost 0 bases, J lost 11 bases, and 14 bases lay in between. CDR3 length: 13 amino acids. CDR1 GTSNPN and CDR2 SVGIG come from the germline V gene (reference sequence). This CDR3 reads CAWSVTVGTAQHF. CDR3 DNA: TGTGCCTGGAGTGTAACGGTCGGTACAGCCCAGCATTTT.

This clonotype was detected only a few times. The chain couples TRBV20-1 to TRBJ1-5; 12 bases map to TRBD1. J was trimmed by 4 bases and V by 1 base; bases with no gene match: 5. Germline assignment: CDR1 DFQATT and CDR2 SNEGSKA (reference sequence). The CDR3 is 16 amino acids. The CDR3 coding sequence is TGCAGTGCTAGAGGGGGACAGGGGGCTGGGAATCAGCCCCAGCATTTT. It specifies CSARGGQGAGNQPQHF.

This clonotype was counted at least ten times. The V gene is TRBV10-3, the J gene TRBJ1-1; no reliable D call. Trimming stripped 6 bases from V and 0 bases from J, with 11 bases between. The CDR3 runs to 14 residues. Germline CDR1 ENHRY, CDR2 SYGVKD. The chain's CDR3 is CAISEEDLNTEAFF. DNA for the CDR3: TGTGCCATCAGCGAAGAGGACTTGAACACTGAAGCTTTCTTT.

This clonotype showed up many times. This chain connects TRBV20-1 to TRBJ2-1, with a weak D call TRBD2 (5 bases). V gave up 0 bases and J gave up 5 bases, with 11 bases separating them. This CDR3 region has 14 residues. Germline values: CDR1 DFQATT, CDR2 SNEGSKA (reference sequence). The CDR3 is CSARDQRWDNEQFF. The CDR3 DNA is TGCAGTGCTAGAGATCAGCGGTGGGACAATGAGCAGTTCTTC.

This clonotype was observed at least ten times. The J gene is TRBJ2-2, the V gene TRBV7-2, with D maybe TRBD2 (6 bases). V dropped 5 bases and J dropped 7 bases, with 14 bases sitting between them. Germline lookup yields CDR1 SGHTA and CDR2 FQGNSA. CDR3 size: 14 residues. CDR3 amino acids: CASSKNGGYGELFF. In DNA, the CDR3 is TGTGCCAGCAGCAAAAACGGAGGGTACGGGGAGCTGTTTTTT.

This clonotype was seen at least ten times. This sequence joins TRBV20-1 and TRBJ1-2; 8 positions agree with TRBD1. The V gene end was trimmed by 3 bases and the J gene end by 8 bases; junction bases not matched to a gene: 8. The CDR3 loop spans 13 amino acids. Germline V gene sequence: CDR1 DFQATT, CDR2 SNEGSKA (reference sequence). The CDR3 loop is CSASRGRVWGYTF. The CDR3 bases are TGCAGTGCTAGCAGGGGGCGTGTATGGGGCTACACCTTC.

This clonotype came up many times. The rearrangement joins TRBV5-5 to TRBJ2-7; no clear D gene. Deletions cut 4 bases from V and 3 bases from J, with 5 bases between. Germline-derived CDR1 and CDR2 are SGHKS and YYEKEE (reference sequence). The CDR3 has 11 amino acids. The CDR3 is CASSGGYEQYF. The CDR3 DNA follows: TGTGCCAGCAGCGGCGGCTACGAGCAGTACTTC.

This clonotype was seen repeatedly, ten times or more. The J gene is TRBJ1-5, the V gene TRBV6-1; 9 bases line up with TRBD1. CDR3 length: 18 amino acids. The germline V gene encodes CDR1 MNHNS and CDR2 SASEGT. J gave up 5 bases and V 5 bases, and 16 bases lay outside the gene matches. The CDR3 region is CASSLTRGDREEDQPQHF. CDR3 DNA sequence: TGTGCCAGCAGTCTTACAAGGGGGGACAGGGAGGAAGATCAGCCCCAGCATTTT.

J is TRBJ1-3 and V is TRBV20-1, with 9 bases matching TRBD1. Trimming cost V 2 bases and J 4 bases; bases outside gene matches: 9. The CDR3 extends over 16 amino acids. Germline V gene sequence: CDR1 DFQATT, CDR2 SNEGSKA (reference sequence). The CDR3 sequence is CSARRTGAVSGNTIYF. The DNA of the CDR3 is TGCAGTGCTAGACGGACAGGGGCAGTTTCGGGAAACACCATATATTTT.

This chain links TRBV18 with TRBJ2-4; D is uncertain. Germline V gene sequence: CDR1 KGHSH, CDR2 LQKENI. CDR3 length: 18 residues. The V and J ends lost 2 bases and 0 bases respectively, with 17 bases between them. CDR3 protein: CASSPKGWQASAKNIQYF. CDR3 bases: TGTGCCAGCTCACCAAAGGGATGGCAGGCCTCAGCCAAAAACATTCAGTACTTC.

This clonotype showed up many times. The rearrangement links TRBV7-2 to TRBJ2-7; possible D gene TRBD2, 5 bases. This CDR3 is built from 13 residues. The V gene's germline CDR1 is SGHTA and CDR2 FQGNSA. The V end was cut by 5 bases, the J end by 5 bases, with 13 bases between. CDR3 residues: CASSLWRADEQYF. The CDR3 DNA sequence: TGTGCCAGCAGCCTATGGCGGGCGGACGAGCAGTACTTC.

This clonotype was counted at least ten times. The chain combines TRBV27 with TRBJ2-7; 10 nucleotides agree with TRBD1. The CDR3 extends over 14 amino acids. Germline assignment: CDR1 MNHEY and CDR2 SMNVEV (reference sequence). The V segment lost 6 bases and the J segment 6 bases; nucleotides outside the gene matches: 8. CDR3 coding DNA: TGTGCCAGCAGGAACCCCGGGACAGGGGTCGAGCAGTACTTC. Its protein product is CASRNPGTGVEQYF.

This chain connects TRBV9 to TRBJ2-2; TRBD1 aligns across 9 bases. The ends lost 7 bases at V and 3 bases at J; junction bases unmatched: 13. The CDR3 has 17 residues. From germline, CDR1 is SGDLS and CDR2 YYNGEE. CDR3 in DNA: TGTGCCAGCGGTGATAAGGACAGGGGCGGATACACCGGGGAGCTGTTTTTT. This codes for CASGDKDRGGYTGELFF.